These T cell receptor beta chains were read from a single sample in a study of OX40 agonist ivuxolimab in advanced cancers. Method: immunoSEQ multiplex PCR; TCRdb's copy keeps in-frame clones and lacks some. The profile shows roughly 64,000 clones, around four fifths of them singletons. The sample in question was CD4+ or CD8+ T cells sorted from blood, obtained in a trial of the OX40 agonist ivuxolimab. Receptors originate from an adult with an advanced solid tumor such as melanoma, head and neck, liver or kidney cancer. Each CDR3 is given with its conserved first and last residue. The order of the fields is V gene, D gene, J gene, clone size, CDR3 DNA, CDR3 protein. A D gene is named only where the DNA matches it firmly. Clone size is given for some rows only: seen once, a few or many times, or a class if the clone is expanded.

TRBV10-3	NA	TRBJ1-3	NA	TGTGCCATCAGTGAGTCGACAGGAAGGTCTGGAAACACCATATATTTT	CAISESTGRSGNTIYF
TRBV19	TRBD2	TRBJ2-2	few	TGTGCCAGTAGGTTTCGCGGCGGGAGGACCGGGGAGCTGTTTTTT	CASRFRGGRTGELFF
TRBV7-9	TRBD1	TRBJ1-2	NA	TGTGCCAGCAGCTTAGTTGTAGGGGGCTCCCTTATCTATGGCTACACCTTC	CASSLVVGGSLIYGYTF
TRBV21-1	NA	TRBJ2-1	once	TGTGCCAGCAGCAAATCGGACAGGTCTAATGAGCAGTTCTTC	CASSKSDRSNEQFF
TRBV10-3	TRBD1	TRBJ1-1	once	TGTGCCATCAGTGAATCCTCGACAGGGGACACTGAAGCTTTCTTT	CAISESSTGDTEAFF
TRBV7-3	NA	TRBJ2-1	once	TGTGCCAGCAGCTTAACCGGGACCCCCCCGCCGTTCTTC	CASSLTGTPPPFF
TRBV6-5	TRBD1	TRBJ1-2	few	TGTGCCAGCAGTTCCCAGGGGGGTGGTTCCTATGGCTACACCTTC	CASSSQGGGSYGYTF
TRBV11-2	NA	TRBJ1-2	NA	TGTGCCAGCAGCTTCAGGCGGGCAGTAGGGGGCTACACCTTC	CASSFRRAVGGYTF
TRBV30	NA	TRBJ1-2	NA	TGTGCCTGGACATTGGGAGGTGGCTACACCTTC	CAWTLGGGYTF
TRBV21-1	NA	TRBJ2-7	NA	TGTGCCAGCAGCATCCTAGCGGGAGTTACTCAGGAGCAGTACTTC	CASSILAGVTQEQYF
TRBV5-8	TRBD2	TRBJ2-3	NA	TGTGCCAGCAGCTTGAGGACTAGCATCCCAGATACGCAGTATTTT	CASSLRTSIPDTQYF
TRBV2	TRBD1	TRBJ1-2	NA	TGTGCCAGCACGGGGACAGGGAGGCCCTATGGCTACACCTTC	CASTGTGRPYGYTF
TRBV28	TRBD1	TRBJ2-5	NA	TGTGCCAGCACCTCCGGGGCAGGGGGGACCCAGTACTTC	CASTSGAGGTQYF
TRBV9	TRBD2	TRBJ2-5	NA	TGTGCCAGCAGCGTAAGTGGTGCGGGGGGCGAGACCCAGTACTTC	CASSVSGAGGETQYF
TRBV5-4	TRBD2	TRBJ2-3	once	TGTGCCAGCAGGGCGGGACTAGTTATAGATACGCAGTATTTT	CASRAGLVIDTQYF
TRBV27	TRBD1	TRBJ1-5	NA	TGTGCCAGCAGACAGGGGGCGACCCAGCATTTT	CASRQGATQHF
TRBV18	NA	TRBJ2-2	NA	TGTGCCAGCTCACCAAAACCCTCACGGACCGGGGAGCTGTTTTTT	CASSPKPSRTGELFF
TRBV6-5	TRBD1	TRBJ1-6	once	TGTGCCAGCAGTTACTCCGAGACAGGGGGAGGATCACCCCTCCACTTT	CASSYSETGGGSPLHF
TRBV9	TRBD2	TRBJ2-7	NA	TGTGCCAGCAGCGTAGGAGCGGGGGAACCCTACGAGCAGTACTTC	CASSVGAGEPYEQYF
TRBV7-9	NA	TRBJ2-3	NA	TGTGCCAGCAGCTTCGGGGGTACGGCCACAGATACGCAGTATTTT	CASSFGGTATDTQYF
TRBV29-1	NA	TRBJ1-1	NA	TGCAGCGTTGCGACGAGGATGAACACTGAAGCTTTCTTT	CSVATRMNTEAFF
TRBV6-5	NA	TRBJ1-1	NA	TGTGCCAGCAGTTACTCGAAGAGGAACACTGAAGCTTTCTTT	CASSYSKRNTEAFF
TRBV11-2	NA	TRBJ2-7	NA	TGTGCCAGCAGCTTAGTCCCCTCCTACGAGCAGTACTTC	CASSLVPSYEQYF
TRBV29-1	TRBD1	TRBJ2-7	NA	TGCAGCGTTTCCGGGACAGGGCTGAGCGAGCAGTACTTC	CSVSGTGLSEQYF
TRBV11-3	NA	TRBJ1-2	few	TGTGCCAGCAGCTTAGGGCGGGGTAGGAACTATGGCTACACCTTC	CASSLGRGRNYGYTF
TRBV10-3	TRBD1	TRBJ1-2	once	TGTGCCATCAATGGACAGGGGGGTAACTATGGCTACACCTTC	CAINGQGGNYGYTF
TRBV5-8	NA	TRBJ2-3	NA	TGTGCCAGCAGCTTGATGACAGTTAGCACAGATACGCAGTATTTT	CASSLMTVSTDTQYF
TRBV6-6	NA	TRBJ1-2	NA	TGTGCCAGCAGGAGTTACGGTGGGGGGTTGAATGGCTACACCTTC	CASRSYGGGLNGYTF